These T cell receptor beta chains were read from a single sample in a study of blood T cell repertoires in COVID-19. Assay: immunoSEQ multiplex PCR; the TCRdb copy retains only in-frame clones and omits some. The sample has some 250,000 clones, 60% to 75% seen once; the top ten hold about 3.5%. Sequencing was performed on peripheral blood. These receptors originate from an elderly woman with acute or convalescent COVID-19. The CDR3 runs from the conserved cysteine through the conserved F or W. D genes are given only for firm matches. Rows give clone size only sometimes, using once, few, many, or a class for an expanded clone.

D,V,size,J,CDR3,DNA
.,TRBV3-1/TRBV3-2,.,TRBJ1-5,CASSQGHGNQPQHF,TGTGCCAGCAGCCAGGGGCATGGGAATCAGCCCCAGCATTTT
.,TRBV6-6,once,TRBJ2-7,CASSYSSGSYEQYF,TGTGCCAGCAGTTACTCGAGCGGATCCTACGAGCAGTACTTC
.,TRBV7-9,.,TRBJ2-7,CASSPFEYEQYF,TGTGCCAGCAGCCCCTTCGAGTACGAGCAGTACTTC
.,TRBV5-8,.,TRBJ1-5,CASSLATGVRGINQPQHF,TGTGCCAGCAGCTTGGCCACGGGGGTCAGAGGGATCAATCAGCCCCAGCATTTT
.,TRBV27,few,TRBJ1-6,CASSPSSYNSPLHF,TGTGCCAGCAGTCCGAGCTCCTATAATTCACCCCTCCACTTT
.,TRBV19,once,TRBJ1-1,CASSPGGGRNTEAFF,TGTGCCAGTAGTCCCGGGGGAGGGAGGAACACTGAAGCTTTCTTT
.,TRBV6-1,few,TRBJ1-2,CASSEGNSRGGYTF,TGTGCCAGCAGTGAAGGCAACAGTCGTGGGGGCTACACCTTC
.,TRBV10-3,.,TRBJ1-5,CAISDGVRQPQHF,TGTGCCATCAGTGACGGGGTTCGGCAGCCCCAGCATTTT
.,TRBV7-8,few,TRBJ2-7,CASSLLLYEQYF,TGTGCCAGCAGCTTACTACTCTACGAGCAGTACTTC
.,TRBV10-3,.,TRBJ2-3,CAISESRVGTDTQYF,TGTGCCATCAGTGAGTCCCGGGTAGGCACAGATACGCAGTATTTT
TRBD1,TRBV19,few,TRBJ2-7,CASSIAGQGTYEQYF,TGTGCCAGTAGTATAGCGGGACAGGGGACCTACGAGCAGTACTTC
TRBD1,TRBV6-1,.,TRBJ1-6,CASSPGQGNSPLHF,TGTGCCAGCAGTCCGGGACAGGGCAATTCACCCCTCCACTTT
TRBD1,TRBV5-1,.,TRBJ1-2,CASSLVDRVPYGYTF,TGCGCCAGCAGCTTGGTTGACAGGGTCCCTTATGGCTACACCTTC
.,TRBV5-5,.,TRBJ1-5,CASSHGQPNQPQHF,TGTGCCAGCAGCCACGGACAGCCCAATCAGCCCCAGCATTTT
.,TRBV6-6,.,TRBJ2-5,CAAKDRPEMETQYF,TGTGCCGCCAAAGACAGGCCGGAAATGGAGACCCAGTACTTC
TRBD1,TRBV2,.,TRBJ1-2,CASSGQGANYGYTF,TGTGCCAGCAGTGGACAGGGGGCCAACTATGGCTACACCTTC
.,TRBV6-5,.,TRBJ1-3,CASVTGSSGNTIYF,TGTGCCAGCGTGACGGGGAGCTCTGGAAACACCATATATTTT
TRBD1,TRBV19,.,TRBJ2-3,CASSTGTVSADTQYF,TGTGCCAGTAGTACTGGGACAGTCAGCGCAGATACGCAGTATTTT
.,TRBV7-9,.,TRBJ2-7,CASSSQGFPKGQYF,TGTGCCAGCAGCTCACAGGGTTTCCCCAAGGGGCAGTACTTC
TRBD2,TRBV7-9,.,TRBJ2-1,CASSPQGGNYNEQFF,TGTGCCAGCAGCCCCCAGGGAGGGAACTACAATGAGCAGTTCTTC
.,TRBV27,.,TRBJ2-6,CASSLTAAFFPSGANVLTF,TGTGCCAGCAGTTTGACGGCGGCCTTCTTTCCCTCTGGGGCCAACGTCCTGACTTTC
.,TRBV7-2,.,TRBJ1-3,CASSLIQFRSGNTIYF,TGTGCCAGCAGCTTAATACAGTTCCGCTCTGGAAACACCATATATTTT
.,TRBV30,.,TRBJ1-4,CAWSARVNEKLFF,TGTGCCTGGAGTGCACGGGTTAATGAAAAACTGTTTTTT
.,TRBV19,.,TRBJ2-1,CASSIGGGGYEQFF,TGTGCCAGTAGTATAGGAGGAGGAGGGTATGAGCAGTTCTTC
TRBD2,TRBV6-6,.,TRBJ2-5,CASSFGTSGEETQYF,TGTGCCAGCAGCTTCGGGACTAGCGGGGAAGAGACCCAGTACTTC
TRBD2,TRBV3-1/TRBV3-2,.,TRBJ2-2,CASSRTTGTRNTGELFF,TGTGCCAGCAGCCGAACGACCGGGACTAGAAACACCGGGGAGCTGTTTTTT
.,TRBV11-1,.,TRBJ1-2,CASSSGSRYGYTF,TGTGCCAGCAGCTCAGGATCCAGATACGGCTACACCTTC
TRBD1,TRBV7-4,.,TRBJ1-2,CASSTATDDRDGYGYTF,TGTGCCAGCAGCACCGCAACGGACGACAGGGACGGCTATGGCTACACCTTC
TRBD1,TRBV19,.,TRBJ1-1,CASSMRPGQLNTEAFF,TGTGCCAGTAGTATGAGACCGGGACAGCTGAACACTGAAGCTTTCTTT
TRBD1,TRBV18,.,TRBJ2-5,CASSPLQGWEETQYF,TGTGCCAGCTCACCACTACAGGGGTGGGAAGAGACCCAGTACTTC
.,TRBV6-4,.,TRBJ1-1,CASSDRYQGSFQGLGAFF,TGTGCCAGCAGTGACCGCTACCAGGGGTCATTTCAGGGTTTAGGAGCTTTCTTT
.,TRBV2,.,TRBJ1-1,CASSLGQLNTEAFF,TGTGCCAGCAGCCTAGGACAATTGAACACTGAAGCTTTCTTT
TRBD1,TRBV30,.,TRBJ2-3,CAWSRTGSDTQYF,TGTGCCTGGAGTAGGACAGGGTCAGATACGCAGTATTTT
.,TRBV9,many,TRBJ1-2,CASSPRRLDSWFGYTF,TGTGCCAGCAGCCCTAGGAGATTGGACAGCTGGTTTGGCTACACCTTC
.,TRBV29-1,.,TRBJ1-2,CSVEEQNYGYTF,TGCAGCGTTGAGGAACAGAACTATGGCTACACCTTC
TRBD1,TRBV29-1,once,TRBJ2-7,CSARSPGGRDEQYF,TGCAGCGCGAGAAGTCCAGGGGGCCGGGACGAGCAGTACTTC
.,TRBV6-5,.,TRBJ1-1,CASSYYEVLNTEAFF,TGTGCCAGCAGTTACTATGAGGTACTGAACACTGAAGCTTTCTTT
TRBD1,TRBV6-2/TRBV6-3,.,TRBJ2-1,CASSDRASDEQFF,TGTGCCAGCAGTGACAGGGCCTCCGATGAGCAGTTCTTC
TRBD1,TRBV15,.,TRBJ1-4,CATSRAIGTGGREKLFF,TGTGCCACCAGCAGAGCTATCGGGACAGGAGGTCGTGAAAAACTGTTTTTT
TRBD2,TRBV5-1,.,TRBJ2-5,CASSQTSGKETQYF,TGCGCCAGCAGCCAGACTAGCGGTAAAGAGACCCAGTACTTC
TRBD1,TRBV6-2/TRBV6-3,.,TRBJ2-7,CASSSGTGNEQYF,TGTGCCAGCAGTTCCGGGACAGGGAACGAGCAGTACTTC
TRBD1,TRBV11-2,.,TRBJ1-1,CASSSPGADRVEAFF,TGTGCCAGCAGCTCCCCGGGTGCGGACAGGGTTGAAGCTTTCTTT
TRBD2,TRBV7-2,.,TRBJ2-1,CASSLSSGGAYNEQFF,TGTGCCAGCAGCTTATCCAGCGGGGGAGCCTACAATGAGCAGTTCTTC
.,TRBV6-5,.,TRBJ1-2,CASSYSNSNYGYTF,TGTGCCAGCAGTTACTCGAACAGCAACTATGGCTACACCTTC
TRBD2,TRBV5-1,.,TRBJ2-1,CASSQATSGREQFF,TGCGCCAGCAGCCAGGCGACTAGCGGGAGAGAGCAGTTCTTC
TRBD1,TRBV7-8,few,TRBJ1-5,CASSLAWDRGNQPQHF,TGTGCCAGCAGCTTAGCTTGGGACAGGGGCAATCAGCCCCAGCATTTT
.,TRBV6-2/TRBV6-3,.,TRBJ1-1,CASSQGFVGKAFF,TGTGCCAGCAGTCAGGGCTTCGTTGGTAAAGCTTTCTTT
TRBD1,TRBV5-6,.,TRBJ1-4,CASSLWAGGREKLFF,TGTGCCAGCAGCTTGTGGGCAGGGGGACGGGAAAAACTGTTTTTT
.,TRBV11-2,.,TRBJ1-2,CASSSQATNYGYTF,TGTGCCAGCAGCTCGCAGGCTACTAACTATGGCTACACCTTC
.,TRBV6-1,.,TRBJ2-7,CASSEGGGTYEQYF,TGTGCCAGCAGTGAAGGGGGCGGAACCTACGAGCAGTACTTC
TRBD1,TRBV24-1,.,TRBJ2-3,CATSDRDRDTDTQYF,TGTGCCACCAGTGACCGGGACAGAGACACAGATACGCAGTATTTT